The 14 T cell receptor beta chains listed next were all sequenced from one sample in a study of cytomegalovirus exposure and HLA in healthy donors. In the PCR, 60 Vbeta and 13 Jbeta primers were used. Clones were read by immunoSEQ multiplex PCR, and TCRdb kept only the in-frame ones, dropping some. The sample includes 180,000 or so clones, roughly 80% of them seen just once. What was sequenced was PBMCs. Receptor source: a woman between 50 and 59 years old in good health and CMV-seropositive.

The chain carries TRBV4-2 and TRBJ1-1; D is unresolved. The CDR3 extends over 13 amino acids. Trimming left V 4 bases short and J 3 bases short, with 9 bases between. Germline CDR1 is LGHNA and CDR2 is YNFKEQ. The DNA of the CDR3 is TGTGCCAGCAGCCCTGTTCTCGACACTGAAGCTTTCTTT. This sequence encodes CASSPVLDTEAFF.

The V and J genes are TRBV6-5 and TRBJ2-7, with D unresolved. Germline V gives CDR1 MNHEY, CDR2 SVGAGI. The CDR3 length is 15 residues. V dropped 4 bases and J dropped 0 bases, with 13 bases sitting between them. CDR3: CASSLRYRSSYEQYF. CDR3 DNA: TGTGCCAGCAGTTTACGGTACCGAAGCTCCTACGAGCAGTACTTC.

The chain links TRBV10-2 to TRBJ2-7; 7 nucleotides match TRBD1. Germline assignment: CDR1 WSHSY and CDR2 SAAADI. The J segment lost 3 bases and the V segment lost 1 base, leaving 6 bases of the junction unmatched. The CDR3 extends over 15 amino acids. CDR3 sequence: CASSEFRTGLYEQYF. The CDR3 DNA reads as TGCGCCAGCAGTGAGTTTAGGACAGGCCTCTACGAGCAGTACTTC.

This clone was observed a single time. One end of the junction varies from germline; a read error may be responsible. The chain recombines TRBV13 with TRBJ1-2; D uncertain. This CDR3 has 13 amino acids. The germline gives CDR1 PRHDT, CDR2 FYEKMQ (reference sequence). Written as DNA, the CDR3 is TGTGCCAGCAGCTCCCGACACAAAGAACCAGCCTTTTTC. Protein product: CASSSRHKEPAFF.

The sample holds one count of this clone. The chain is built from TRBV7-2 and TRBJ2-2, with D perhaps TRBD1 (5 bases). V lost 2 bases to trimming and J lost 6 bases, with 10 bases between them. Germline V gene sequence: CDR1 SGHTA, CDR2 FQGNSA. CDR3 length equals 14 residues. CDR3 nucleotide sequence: TGTGCCAGCAGCTTATATAGGGGTGCCGGGGAGCTGTTTTTT. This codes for CASSLYRGAGELFF. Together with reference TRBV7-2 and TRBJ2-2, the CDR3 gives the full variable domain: GAGVSQSPSNKVTEKGKDVELRCDPISGHTALYWYRQSLGQGLEFLIYFQGNSAPDKSGLPSDRFSAERTGGSVSTLTIQRTQQEDSAVYLCASSLYRGAGELFFGEGSRLTVL.

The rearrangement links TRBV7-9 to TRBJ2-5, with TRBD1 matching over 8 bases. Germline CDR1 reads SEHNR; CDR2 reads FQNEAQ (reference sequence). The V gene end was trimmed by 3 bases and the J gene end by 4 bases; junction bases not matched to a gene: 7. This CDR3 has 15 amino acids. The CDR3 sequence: CASSLDRVAGETQYF. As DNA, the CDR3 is TGTGCCAGCAGCTTGGACAGGGTGGCGGGAGAGACCCAGTACTTC.

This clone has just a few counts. DNA of the CDR3: TGTGCCAGCAGCCCCTCGGGACAGCGGGACTATGGCTACACCTTC. Protein product: CASSPSGQRDYGYTF. The chain joins TRBV7-3 to TRBJ1-2; 7 bases map to TRBD1. Germline V gene lookup returns CDR1 SGHTA and CDR2 FQGTGA. CDR3 length: 15 amino acids. J lost 3 bases, V lost 5 bases, and 9 bases had no gene match. The full variable domain, completed using reference TRBV7-3 and TRBJ1-2, is GAGVSQTPSNKVTEKGKYVELRCDPISGHTALYWYRQSLGQGPEFLIYFQGTGAADDSGLPNDRFFAVRPEGSVSTLKIQRTERGDSAVYLCASSPSGQRDYGYTFGSGTRLTVV.

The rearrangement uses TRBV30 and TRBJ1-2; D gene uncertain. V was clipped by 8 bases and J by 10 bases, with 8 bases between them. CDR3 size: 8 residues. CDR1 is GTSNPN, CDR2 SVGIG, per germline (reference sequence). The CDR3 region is CAEPAYTF. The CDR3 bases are TGTGCCGAGCCTGCCTACACCTTC.

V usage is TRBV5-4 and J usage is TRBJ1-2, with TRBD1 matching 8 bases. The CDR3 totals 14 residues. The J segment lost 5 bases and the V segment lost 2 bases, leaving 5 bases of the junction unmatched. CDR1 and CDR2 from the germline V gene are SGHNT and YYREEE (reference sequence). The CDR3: CASSFTGGGYGYTF. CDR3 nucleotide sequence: TGTGCCAGCAGCTTTACAGGGGGGGGATATGGCTACACCTTC.

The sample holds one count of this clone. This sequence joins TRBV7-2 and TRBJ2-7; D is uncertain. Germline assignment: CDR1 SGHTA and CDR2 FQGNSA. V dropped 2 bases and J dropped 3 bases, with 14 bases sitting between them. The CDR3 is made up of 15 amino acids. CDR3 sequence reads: CASSLTPTDLYEQYF. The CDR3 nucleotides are TGTGCCAGCAGCTTAACACCAACAGATCTCTACGAGCAGTACTTC.

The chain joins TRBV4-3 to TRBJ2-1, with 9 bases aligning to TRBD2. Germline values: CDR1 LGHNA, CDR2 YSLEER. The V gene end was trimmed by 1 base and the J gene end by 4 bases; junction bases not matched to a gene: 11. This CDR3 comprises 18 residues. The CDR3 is CASSQGGSRLAVYNEQFF. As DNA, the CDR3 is TGCGCCAGCAGCCAAGGAGGTAGTAGACTAGCGGTATACAATGAGCAGTTCTTC.

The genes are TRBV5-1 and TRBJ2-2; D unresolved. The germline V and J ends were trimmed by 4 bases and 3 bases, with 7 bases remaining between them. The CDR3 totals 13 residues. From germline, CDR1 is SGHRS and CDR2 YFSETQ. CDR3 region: CASSPRDTGELFF. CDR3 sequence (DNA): TGCGCCAGCAGCCCGCGTGACACCGGGGAGCTGTTTTTT.

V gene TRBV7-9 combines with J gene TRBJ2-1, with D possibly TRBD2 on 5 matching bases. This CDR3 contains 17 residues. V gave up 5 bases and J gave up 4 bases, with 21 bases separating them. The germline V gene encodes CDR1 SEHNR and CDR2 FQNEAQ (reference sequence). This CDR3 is CASSGVSGTPGYNEQFF. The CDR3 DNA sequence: TGTGCCAGCAGCGGGGTGTCCGGTACTCCGGGGTACAATGAGCAGTTCTTC.

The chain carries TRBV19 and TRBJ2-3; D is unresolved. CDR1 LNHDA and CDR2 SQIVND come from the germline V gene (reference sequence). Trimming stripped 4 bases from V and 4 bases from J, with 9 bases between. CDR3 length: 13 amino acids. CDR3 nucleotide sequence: TGTGCCAGTAGTACCATCCGCGCAGATACGCAGTATTTT. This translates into CASSTIRADTQYF.